Below, one T cell receptor beta chain is given with its context. Its specificity is unknown. These data originate in a study of tumor-infiltrating lymphocytes in localized non-small cell lung cancer. Study details: Patients included smokers and never-smokers with various histologies, some sampled after neoadjuvant chemotherapy.

V lost 7 bases to trimming and J lost 4 bases, with 16 bases between them. This CDR3 region has 14 residues. The V gene's germline CDR1 is GTSNPN and CDR2 SVGIG (reference sequence). Whole-study results and caveats: Different pieces of the same tissue were used for each assay.

Clones were sequenced by immunoSEQ multiplex PCR, and TCRdb holds only the in-frame ones, with some missing. This table has fewer than 15,000 clones, 70% to 85% appearing once. The sequenced sample consisted of uninvolved lung tissue not adjacent to the tumor. This TCR came from a human donor with non-small cell lung cancer. This chain joins TRBV30 and TRBJ1-4, with TRBD1 as a possible D gene (5 bases). CDR3 DNA: TGTGCCTCCACCACAGGAAATCTTAATGAAAAACTGTTTTTT. Protein: CASTTGNLNEKLFF.